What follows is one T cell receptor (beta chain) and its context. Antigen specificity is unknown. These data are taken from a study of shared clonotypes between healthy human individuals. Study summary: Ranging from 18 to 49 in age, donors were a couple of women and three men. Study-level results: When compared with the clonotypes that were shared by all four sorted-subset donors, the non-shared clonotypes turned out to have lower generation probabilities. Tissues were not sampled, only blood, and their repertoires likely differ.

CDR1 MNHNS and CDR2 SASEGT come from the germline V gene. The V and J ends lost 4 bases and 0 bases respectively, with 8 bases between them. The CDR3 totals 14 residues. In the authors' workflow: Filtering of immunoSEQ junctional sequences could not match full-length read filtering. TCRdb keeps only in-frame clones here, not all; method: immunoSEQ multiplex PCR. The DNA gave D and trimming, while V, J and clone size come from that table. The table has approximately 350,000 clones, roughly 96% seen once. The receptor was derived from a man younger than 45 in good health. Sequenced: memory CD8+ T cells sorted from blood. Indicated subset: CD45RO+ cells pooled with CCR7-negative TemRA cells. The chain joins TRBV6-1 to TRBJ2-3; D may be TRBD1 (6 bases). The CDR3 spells CASSVQGSTDTQYF. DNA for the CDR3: TGTGCCAGCAGTGTACAGGGCAGCACAGATACGCAGTATTTT.